This entry features one T cell receptor beta chain sequence. Its antigen remains unidentified. Under the ViraFEST assay, PBMC were stimulated with viral peptide pools so that antigen-specific CD4+ T cells expanded. Sequencing was performed afterwards. Subsequent to roughly 9 days of culture, CD4+ T cells were isolated. Prior SARS-CoV-2 infection was absent in the vaccine recipients, as shown by negative nucleocapsid antibodies. Cultures of about 2 million PBMC per well contained about 10 IU/ml IL-2 plus 10 ug/ml peptides. Each culture had half its medium swapped for IL-2 medium on days 3 and 7. Sequencing used immunoSEQ multiplex PCR; TCRdb keeps in-frame clones, though not all of them. The repertoire holds around 63,000 clones, with 75% as singletons. This specimen belongs to a study of vaccination effects on CD4 cells after COVID-19. Whole-study results and caveats: There were few convalescent patients in the study and no early post-infection timepoints.

From germline, CDR1 is LGHDT and CDR2 YNNKEL (reference sequence). V shed 4 bases and J 4 bases; nucleotides not matched to a gene: 2. The CDR3 extends over 13 amino acids. The chain combines TRBV3-1 (or the pseudogene TRBV3-2) with TRBJ1-1; 8 positions agree with TRBD1. The sample was CD4+ T cells from PBMCs cultured with HCoV-OC43 spike peptides, taken before COVID-19 vaccination. Sample subset: HCoV-OC43 spike overlapping peptide pool stimulation. The sequence derives from a human donor who received a COVID-19 vaccine. This CDR3 reads CASSLTGGTEAFF. CDR3 bases: TGTGCCAGCAGCCTTACAGGGGGCACTGAAGCTTTCTTT.